This TCR beta chain was sequenced in a study of radiotherapy plus CTLA-4 blockade in lung cancer (dated by TCRdb to 2016 to 2019). As for the study more broadly: Objective responses were observed in 15% to 20% of enrolled patients, and disease control was achieved in around 28%. What the study reported, not specific to this receptor: TCR clones derived from tumors expanded in peripheral blood after treatment with radiotherapy and ipilimumab. Increased serum interferon-beta after radiation, together with early dynamic changes in blood T cell clones, were reported to be the strongest predictors of response.

This clone was seen a handful of times. The clone's antigen remains unknown. No base qualities exist here, and no much larger clone lies one base off it. The method was the immunoSEQ multiplex PCR assay. The clones in this table, taken by TCRdb from immuneACCESS, are in-frame only. Not every clone is retained; where verified, under half of the shortfall comes from an unresolved V gene, and the cause of the rest is unknown. The table for this sample lists more than 40,000 clones; 65% to 75% of them were counted only once. 20% to 30% of the sample is held by the ten biggest clonotypes. The study evaluated CTLA-4 blockade (ipilimumab) given together with focal radiation therapy in patients who had chemo-refractory metastatic non-small-cell lung cancer. Reading the germline V gene gives CDR1 SGHRS and CDR2 YFSETQ. V has 1 base trimmed and J has 8 bases trimmed; junction bases matching no gene number 7. The CDR3 covers 15 residues, taking in both the cysteine and the phenylalanine. CDR3 DNA only is kept here, 45 bases in frame from base 1.

Rearrangement joined TRBV5-1 to TRBJ2-4; TRBD1 lines up with 9 middle nucleotides. The receptor's source is a human donor with non-small cell lung cancer who had a partial response to radiotherapy plus ipilimumab. Sequencing used peripheral blood, obtained from a patient treated with radiotherapy plus ipilimumab. The CDR3 reads CASSLLQGATDIQYF. The nucleotide sequence is given as TGCGCCAGCAGCTTGTTACAGGGGGCTACGGACATTCAGTACTTC. Here the CDR3 is joined to the reference TRBV5-1 and TRBJ2-4 genes, and the full variable domain is: KAGVTQTPRYLIKTRGQQVTLSCSPISGHRSVSWYQQTPGQGLQFLFEYFSETQRNKGNFPGRFSGRQFSNSRSEMNVSTLELGDSALYLCASSLLQGATDIQYFGAGTRLSVL.